The present T cell receptor (beta chain) was sequenced within a study of PD-1 blockade in classical Hodgkin lymphoma. Study information: Treatment was intravenous nivolumab, 3 mg/kg every 2 weeks, until progression. Study conclusions and caveats: Significant TCR diversity gains by C4D1 occurred in CD4+ but not CD8+ cells. Patients were excluded if nivolumab began under 1 year after ASCT (the autologous transplant).

The germline CDR1 and CDR2 sequences are MDHEN and SYDVKM. This CDR3 comprises 13 residues. Deletions cut 2 bases from V and 5 bases from J, with 10 bases between. Here immunoSEQ multiplex PCR was the method, and the copy in TCRdb shows in-frame clones only, minus some. The data show approximately 21,000 clones, over 65% seen once. The table lists this clone with a count of one. Its antigen is unknown. No patient escaped relapse after autologous stem cell transplantation, and brentuximab vedotin exposure varied. Progressive disease, partial response or complete response was each patient's best response.

Source: peripheral blood mononuclear cells (PBMCs), taken at baseline. V usage is TRBV28 and J usage is TRBJ2-7; perhaps TRBD2 as D (6 bases). This TCR was sampled from a human donor with classical Hodgkin lymphoma. The CDR3 is CASSLGRTNEQYF. The CDR3 DNA sequence: TGTGCCAGCAGTTTAGGGAGGACGAACGAGCAGTACTTC.